Below, one T cell receptor beta chain is given with its context. Study processing details: From reference gene primer amplification, estimates of nucleated cell counts were derived. Using immunoSEQ multiplex PCR, the repertoire was profiled, and TCRdb retains in-frame clones only, with some absent. V and J calls and clone size follow that table, whereas D and trimming were derived from the DNA. The table has over 150,000 clones, roughly 82% seen once. The CDR3 sequence is 16 residues long. CDR1 and CDR2 from the germline V gene are SGHTA and FQGNSA. J lost 2 bases, V lost 5 bases, and 10 bases had no gene match. This sample was taken from a study of blood T cell repertoires in COVID-19. Study as a whole: The origin of the acute and convalescent COVID-19 samples was the United States, Italy and Spain. The cDNA or gDNA used as material had been derived from T cells, B-cell-depleted T cells, or PBMCs.

The J gene is TRBJ2-7, the V gene TRBV7-2, with TRBD2 matching over 9 bases. Sequencing was carried out using peripheral blood. This clonotype was sampled from a human donor in a cohort sampled during active COVID-19. The CDR3 bases are TGTGCCAGCAGCCGGTCACGACTAGCGGATACCTACGAGCAGTACTTC. Amino acids: CASSRSRLADTYEQYF.